Reported below is one T cell receptor beta chain. The assay was immunoSEQ multiplex PCR, and TCRdb's table has in-frame clones only and misses some. The top ten hold about 2.9% of the sample, which has under 110,000 clones, more than 90% seen once. This sample is part of a study of T cell changes during pregnancy in multiple sclerosis. This specimen was peripheral blood, taken in the second trimester of pregnancy. This TCR was recovered from a female donor with multiple sclerosis, enrolled in a pregnancy study.

The CDR3 spells CASSQVQGTYNEQFF. CDR3 DNA: TGCGCCAGCAGCCAAGTTCAGGGGACCTACAATGAGCAGTTCTTC. This sequence joins TRBV4-3 and TRBJ2-1; D is perhaps TRBD1 (6 bases). The CDR3 extends over 15 amino acids. V was cut by 1 base and J by 2 bases, with 9 bases left in between. Germline-derived CDR1 and CDR2 are LGHNA and YSLEER.